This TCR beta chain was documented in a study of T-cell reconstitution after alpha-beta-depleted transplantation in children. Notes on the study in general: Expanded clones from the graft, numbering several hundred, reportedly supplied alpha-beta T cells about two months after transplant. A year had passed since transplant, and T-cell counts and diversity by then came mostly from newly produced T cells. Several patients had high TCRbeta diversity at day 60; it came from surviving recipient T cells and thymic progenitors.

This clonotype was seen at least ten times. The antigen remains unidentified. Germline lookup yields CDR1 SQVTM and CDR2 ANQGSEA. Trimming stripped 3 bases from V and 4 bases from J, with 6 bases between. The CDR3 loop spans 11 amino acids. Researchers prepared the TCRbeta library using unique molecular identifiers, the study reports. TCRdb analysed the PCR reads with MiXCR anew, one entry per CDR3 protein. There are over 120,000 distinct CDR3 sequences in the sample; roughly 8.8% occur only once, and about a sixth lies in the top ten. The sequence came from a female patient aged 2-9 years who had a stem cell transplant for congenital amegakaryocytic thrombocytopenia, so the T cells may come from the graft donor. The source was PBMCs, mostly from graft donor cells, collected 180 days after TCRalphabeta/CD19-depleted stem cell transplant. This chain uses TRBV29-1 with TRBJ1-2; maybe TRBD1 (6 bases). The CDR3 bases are TGCAGCGTTGACAGGGGCTATGGCTACACCTTC. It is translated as CSVDRGYGYTF. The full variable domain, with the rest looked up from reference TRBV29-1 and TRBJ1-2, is SAVISQKPSRDICQRGTSLTIQCQVDSQVTMMFWYRQQPGQSLTLIATANQGSEATYESGFVIDKFPISRPNLTFSTLTVSNMSPEDSSIYLCSVDRGYGYTFGSGTRLTVV.